This T cell receptor beta chain was recorded in a study of PD-L1 blockade in urothelial cancer. Turning to the study itself: Blood-derived samples held a median roughly 140,000 T cells.

Time point: peripheral blood 6 weeks after treatment start. Germline V gene sequence: CDR1 MNHNS, CDR2 SASEGT. The CDR3 is 13 amino acids. Trimming took off 0 bases at V and 2 bases at J, with 4 bases between the two ends. This clone came up once. Profiled with immunoSEQ multiplex PCR; TCRdb holds only in-frame clones, not every one. The repertoire includes approximately 110,000 clones, around 93% of them detected once, and approximately 3.5% sits in the top ten. The V call is TRBV6-1, the J call TRBJ1-1; D gene unclear. The starting material was PBMCs, obtained around atezolizumab (anti-PD-L1) treatment. The source of this sequence is a man in his sixties with urothelial cancer. CDR3: CASSEAYNTEAFF. The CDR3 bases are TGTGCCAGCAGTGAAGCCTATAACACTGAAGCTTTCTTT.